These T cell receptor beta chains were read from a single sample in a study of T cell repertoires in ileal Crohn's disease. TCRdb keeps only in-frame clones here, not all; method: immunoSEQ multiplex PCR. The table records approximately 15,000 clones, roughly 70% of them present only once. Sequenced input: ileal tissue. Receptor source: an adult with Crohn's disease. Both conserved end residues are part of each CDR3. D genes are given only for firm matches. The listing skips clone size in some rows; elsewhere it reads once, few, many or a size class.

j_call d_call clone_size v_call cdr3_nt cdr3_aa
TRBJ1-2 TRBD1 - TRBV12-5 TGTGCTAGTGGGGAACAGGGGGTAGGCTATGGCTACACCTTC CASGEQGVGYGYTF
TRBJ1-1 - once TRBV2 TGTGCCAGCAGGCTGGGCCTGAACACTGAAGCTTTCTTT CASRLGLNTEAFF
TRBJ2-1 - - TRBV5-4 TGTGCCAGCAGCCAAACTTCACCGGGTGAGCAGTTCTTC CASSQTSPGEQFF
TRBJ1-6 - few TRBV4-1 TGCGCCAGCAGCCAAGATTTAGAGAATTCACCCCTCCACTTT CASSQDLENSPLHF
TRBJ2-2 - - TRBV5-1 TGCGCCAGCAGAACAGGGAGCACCGGGGAGCTGTTTTTT CASRTGSTGELFF
TRBJ2-2 TRBD1 - TRBV29-1 TGCAGCGTTACGGGACAGGGGGGGTCCACCGGGGAGCTGTTTTTT CSVTGQGGSTGELFF
TRBJ2-3 TRBD2 - TRBV6-4 TGTGCCAGCAGGGCGGGGGGCCCACCACAAAGCACAGATACGCAGTATTTT CASRAGGPPQSTDTQYF
TRBJ2-1 TRBD2 - TRBV6-5 TGTGCCACACTCCGAACTAGCGGGAGGGATGAGCAGTTCTTC CATLRTSGRDEQFF
TRBJ2-6 - few TRBV6-1 TGTGCCAGCAGTGAAGCCCAGTCTGGGGCCAACGTCCTGACTTTC CASSEAQSGANVLTF
TRBJ2-3 - - TRBV27 TGTGCCAGCAGTTCCCGGGACTCTGGAGATACGCAGTATTTT CASSSRDSGDTQYF
TRBJ2-7 - - TRBV9 TGTGCCAGCAGCGTAGACCCTCAGGGTGGCGAACAGTACTTC CASSVDPQGGEQYF
TRBJ1-2 TRBD1 - TRBV5-1 TGCGCCAGCAGCTTGCGACAGGGCCATGGCTACACCTTC CASSLRQGHGYTF
TRBJ2-5 TRBD2 once TRBV5-5 TGTGCCAGCAGCTTAGCGGGGGCCCAAGAGACCCAGTACTTC CASSLAGAQETQYF
TRBJ1-1 TRBD1 - TRBV6-5 TGTGCCAGCAGCTCAGGACAGGTGAACACTGAAGCTTTCTTT CASSSGQVNTEAFF
TRBJ1-5 TRBD1 - TRBV28 TGTGCCAGCAGTCCCCGAGGACAGGGACGGCAGCCCCAGCATTTT CASSPRGQGRQPQHF
TRBJ2-1 - once TRBV6-1 TGTGCCAGCAGTGAAAGTCTAGCCGTCTACAATGAGCAGTTCTTC CASSESLAVYNEQFF
TRBJ2-7 - - TRBV2 TGTGCCAGCACCCCCGGCCGGGGGATTTACGAGCAGTACTTC CASTPGRGIYEQYF
TRBJ1-2 - - TRBV6-1 TGTGCCAGCAGCTACACAGTTAACTATGGCTACACCTTC CASSYTVNYGYTF
TRBJ2-7 - - TRBV5-4 TGTGCCAGCAGCATCACAGGGGGGGACAGCTACGAGCAGTACTTC CASSITGGDSYEQYF
TRBJ2-7 - - TRBV7-9 TGTGCCAGCAGCACCTACCCCATTTACGAGCAGTACTTC CASSTYPIYEQYF
TRBJ1-5 - - TRBV1 TGCACCAGCAGCTTCGGGGGGCGCAGCAATCAGCCCCAGCATTTT CTSSFGGRSNQPQHF
TRBJ2-1 TRBD2 few TRBV19 TGTGCCAGTAGTTATAGCGGGGTGAATGAGCAGTTCTTC CASSYSGVNEQFF
TRBJ1-6 - - TRBV30 TGTGCCTGGAATATACTTGACAGCCTGAATTCACCCCTCCACTTT CAWNILDSLNSPLHF
TRBJ1-5 - - TRBV4-2 TGTGCCAGCAGCCAAGAGGGCCGTTATAGCAATCAGCCCCAGCATTTT CASSQEGRYSNQPQHF
TRBJ2-7 - - TRBV27 TGTGCCAGCAGTTTTCCGTTAGCGGTTAGCTCCTACGAGCAGTACTTC CASSFPLAVSSYEQYF
TRBJ2-1 - - TRBV5-1 TGCGCCAGCAGCTTGGATTCACAGGGCATCGCGTTCTTC CASSLDSQGIAFF
TRBJ1-2 - - TRBV2 TGTGCCAGCAGACCCGACAGCATCCTTTTACTATTC CASRPDSILLLF
TRBJ2-1 TRBD2 - TRBV6-1 TGTGCCAGCAGTCGACTAGCGGGATGGGGGCAGTTCTTC CASSRLAGWGQFF
TRBJ2-7 TRBD2 - TRBV6-1 TGTGCCAGCAGTGACCAGTCTAGCGGGAGAACATACGAGCAGTACTTC CASSDQSSGRTYEQYF
TRBJ2-2 TRBD2 once TRBV6-4 TGTGCCAGCAGACTAGCGGGAGACACCGGGGAGCTGTTTTTT CASRLAGDTGELFF
TRBJ2-6 - - TRBV5-1 TGCGCCAGCAGCCTATCTGGGGCCAACGTCCTGACTTTC CASSLSGANVLTF
TRBJ1-5 - - TRBV27 - CASSSSTGGGNQPQHF
TRBJ2-3 TRBD2 - TRBV5-1 TGCGCCAGCAGGGGACTACCCACAGATACGCAGTATTTT CASRGLPTDTQYF
TRBJ2-7 TRBD2 - TRBV11-2 TGTGCCAGCAGCTTAGATACCCTAGCGGGAGTTCAGTACTTC CASSLDTLAGVQYF
TRBJ2-7 - - TRBV5-1 TGCGCCACCGCGACGGACAACGCCTACGAGCAGTACTTC CATATDNAYEQYF
TRBJ2-3 - - TRBV7-2 TGTGCCAGCAGCCTTAGCGGACCCTTCGGTACGCAGTATTTT CASSLSGPFGTQYF